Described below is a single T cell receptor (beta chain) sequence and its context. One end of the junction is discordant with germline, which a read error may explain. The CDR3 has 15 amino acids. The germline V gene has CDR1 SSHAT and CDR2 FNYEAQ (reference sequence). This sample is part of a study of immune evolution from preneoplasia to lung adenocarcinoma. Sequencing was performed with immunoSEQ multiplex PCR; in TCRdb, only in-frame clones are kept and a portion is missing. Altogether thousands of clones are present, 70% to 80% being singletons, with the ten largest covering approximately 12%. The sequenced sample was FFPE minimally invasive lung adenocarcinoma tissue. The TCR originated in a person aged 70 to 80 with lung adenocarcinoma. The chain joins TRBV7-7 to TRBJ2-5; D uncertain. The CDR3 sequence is CASSLNYAVGETQYF. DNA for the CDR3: TGTGCTAGCAGCTTAAACTATGCGGTAGGAGAGACCCAGTACTTC.